The next 3 T cell receptor beta chains were all read from a single sample in a study of cytomegalovirus exposure and HLA in healthy donors. PCR employed 60 Vbeta and 13 Jbeta primers. Measured with immunoSEQ multiplex PCR; TCRdb has only the in-frame clones, and not every one. The data show about 220,000 clones, around 75% seen once. The sample was PBMCs. The receptors shown here come from a woman aged 25-40 years in good health and CMV-seronegative.

J is TRBJ2-7 and V is TRBV5-6, with D possibly matching TRBD1 (6 bases). The CDR3 loop spans 14 amino acids. V lost 4 bases and J lost 2, with 13 bases in between. Germline V CDR1 and CDR2: SGHDT, YYEEEE. CDR3 protein: CASSRRRTAYEQYF. The CDR3 DNA is TGTGCCAGCAGCCGACGACGGACAGCCTACGAGCAGTACTTC.

The V and J genes are TRBV6-5 and TRBJ2-7, with D unresolved. The germline V and J ends were trimmed by 5 bases and 2 bases, with 10 bases remaining between them. Per germline, CDR1 MNHEY and CDR2 SVGAGI. The CDR3 has 13 residues. CDR3 coding DNA: TGTGCCAGCAGTGCCAACGGAGCCTACGAGCAGTACTTC. Protein product: CASSANGAYEQYF.

V gene TRBV7-3 combines with J gene TRBJ2-3; TRBD2 aligns across 10 bases. The CDR3 totals 16 residues. The germline V gene has CDR1 SGHTA and CDR2 FQGTGA. The junction had 7 bases not matched to a gene; V was cut back by 4 bases and J by 3 bases. The CDR3 coding sequence is TGTGCCAGCAGCTCAAGAGCGGGGGGGCCTACAGATACGCAGTATTTT. The encoded protein is CASSSRAGGPTDTQYF.